These T cell receptor beta chains were read from a single sample in a study of T cell repertoires in cytomegalovirus infection. TCRdb reprocessed the reads with MiXCR, giving one entry per CDR3 protein. The sample lists about 890,000 distinct CDR3 sequences, approximately 31% occurring once. Their antigens are not known. The sample was cultured CD8+ T cells from PBMCs, taken from culture after CMV antigen stimulation. Receptors were obtained from a human donor in good health (CMV status not recorded). Some clones in this sample may be carry-over from other donors' samples. CDR3s include the opening cysteine and the closing phenylalanine or tryptophan.

>TRBV6-5|TRBJ1-2|15
CASSYAPGKNYGYTF
>TRBV9|TRBJ2-1|15
CASSVSGGPNNEQFF
>TRBV12-3/TRBV12-4|TRBJ1-1|16
CASSLPHIFRHTEAFF
>TRBV15|TRBJ1-5|15
CATSRGGGSNQPQHF
>TRBV6-6|TRBJ1-6|14
CASSHTGAESPLHF
>TRBV5-1|TRBJ2-7|13
CASSLTRIYEQYF
>TRBV12-3/TRBV12-4|TRBJ1-5|14
CASSLSGAHQPQHF
>TRBV25-1|TRBJ1-2|14
CATFHGDRSYGYTF
>TRBV4-1|TRBJ1-2|15
CASSQSAGDAYGYTF
>TRBV20-1|TRBJ1-1|14
CSASFSGEGPEAFF
>TRBV2|TRBJ2-5|12
CASIGGVTTQYF
>TRBV11-2|TRBJ2-1|17
CASSFTHQAFSYNEQFF
>TRBV7-9|TRBJ2-3|17
CASSPPPSGIVSDTQYF
>TRBV28|TRBJ2-2|18
CASSFLLLAGENTGELFF
>TRBV28|TRBJ1-2|13
CASSERSSYGYTF
>TRBV10-3|TRBJ1-3|18
CAISVVGPTAISGNTIYF
>TRBV7-9|TRBJ1-5|13
CASSSGLNQPQHF
>TRBV5-1|TRBJ2-1|15
CASSFGQGENNEQFF
>TRBV6-6|TRBJ2-5|16
CASSPLDREAQETQYF
>TRBV12-3/TRBV12-4|TRBJ1-2|12
CASTGNYYGYTF
>TRBV19|TRBJ1-5|15
CASSIRQGGNQPQHF
>TRBV2|TRBJ2-1|16
CASSELAGELYNEQFF
>TRBV7-4|TRBJ1-2|13
CASRIGQRNGYTF
>TRBV7-6|TRBJ2-2|12
CASSFRRGELFF
>TRBV6-6|TRBJ2-3|15
CASLSSLERTDTQYF
>TRBV12-3/TRBV12-4|TRBJ2-5|15
CASRLGTGRGETQYF
>TRBV27|TRBJ1-1|14
CASSFSNGGTEAFF
>TRBV7-9|TRBJ2-3|17
CASTSPLSGGPADTQYF
>TRBV7-6|TRBJ1-1|16
CASSLVPGSGNTEAFF
>TRBV6-5|TRBJ2-1|16
CASSYLTSGAYNEQFF
>TRBV27|TRBJ1-4|17
CASSVNRGQGTNEKLFF
>TRBV6-6|TRBJ2-1|17
CASSPWSSGGPYNEQFF
>TRBV12-3/TRBV12-4|TRBJ1-3|16
CASSLTGLSAGNTIYF
>TRBV7-6|TRBJ2-1|15
CASSTRQGADNEQFF
>TRBV20-1|TRBJ2-5|12
CSAKTWGETQYF
>TRBV12-3/TRBV12-4|TRBJ2-7|12
CASTYGGFEQYF
>TRBV10-3|TRBJ2-1|13
CAISPTAYNEQFF
>TRBV3-1|TRBJ2-5|15
CASSQDFTSRETQYF
>TRBV4-2|TRBJ2-3|15
CASSQAAGGTDTQYF
>TRBV27|TRBJ1-2|12
CASSPRGIGYTF